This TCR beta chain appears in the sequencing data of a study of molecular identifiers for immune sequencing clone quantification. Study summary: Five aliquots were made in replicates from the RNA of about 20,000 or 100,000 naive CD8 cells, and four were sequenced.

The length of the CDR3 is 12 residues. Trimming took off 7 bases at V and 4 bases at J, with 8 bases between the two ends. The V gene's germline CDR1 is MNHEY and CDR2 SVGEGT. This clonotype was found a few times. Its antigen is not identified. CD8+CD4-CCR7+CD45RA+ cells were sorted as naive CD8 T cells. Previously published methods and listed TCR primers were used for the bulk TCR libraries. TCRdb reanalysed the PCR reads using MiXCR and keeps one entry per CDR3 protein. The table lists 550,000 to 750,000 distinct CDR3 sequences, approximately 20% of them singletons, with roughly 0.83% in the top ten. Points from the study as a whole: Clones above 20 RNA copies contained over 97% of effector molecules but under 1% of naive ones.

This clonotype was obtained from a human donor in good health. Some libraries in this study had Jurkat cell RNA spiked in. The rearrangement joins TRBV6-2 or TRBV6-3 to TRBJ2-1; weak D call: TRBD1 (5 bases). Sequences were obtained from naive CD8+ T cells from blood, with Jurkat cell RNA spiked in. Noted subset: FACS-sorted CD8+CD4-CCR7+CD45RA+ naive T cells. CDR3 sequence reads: CASMTVYNEQFF. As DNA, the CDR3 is TGTGCCAGCATGACAGTTTACAATGAGCAGTTCTTC.